This TCR beta chain was sequenced during a study of cytomegalovirus exposure and HLA in healthy donors. General study results and limits: TCR sequences were mostly rare, though some public TCRs occurred in many donors. For most TCR beta V segments, an earlier analysis put the productive rate at about 87% or about 30% of the time. TRBV6-2, TRBV6-3 and other indistinguishable V segments were excluded.

This CDR3 has 15 residues. Germline V gene sequence: CDR1 SGHRS, CDR2 YFSETQ. The J segment lost 7 bases and the V segment lost 3 bases, leaving 7 bases of the junction unmatched. This clone occurred a few times. Antigen: not known. PCR primers comprised 60 Vbeta and 13 Jbeta primers. Clones were sequenced by immunoSEQ multiplex PCR, and TCRdb holds only the in-frame ones, with some missing. Of 150,000 to 200,000 clones in the sample, around three quarters were seen once. The rearrangement links TRBV5-1 to TRBJ2-2; 9 positions agree with TRBD1. The clonotype was recovered from a woman aged 40 to 49 in good health and CMV-seronegative. Sequencing used PBMCs. In nucleotides, the CDR3 is TGCGCCAGCAGCTCCGGGACAGGGCCGTTCGGGGAGCTGTTTTTT. Protein sequence: CASSSGTGPFGELFF. The full variable domain, with the rest looked up from reference TRBV5-1 and TRBJ2-2, is KAGVTQTPRYLIKTRGQQVTLSCSPISGHRSVSWYQQTPGQGLQFLFEYFSETQRNKGNFPGRFSGRQFSNSRSEMNVSTLELGDSALYLCASSSGTGPFGELFFGEGSRLTVL.